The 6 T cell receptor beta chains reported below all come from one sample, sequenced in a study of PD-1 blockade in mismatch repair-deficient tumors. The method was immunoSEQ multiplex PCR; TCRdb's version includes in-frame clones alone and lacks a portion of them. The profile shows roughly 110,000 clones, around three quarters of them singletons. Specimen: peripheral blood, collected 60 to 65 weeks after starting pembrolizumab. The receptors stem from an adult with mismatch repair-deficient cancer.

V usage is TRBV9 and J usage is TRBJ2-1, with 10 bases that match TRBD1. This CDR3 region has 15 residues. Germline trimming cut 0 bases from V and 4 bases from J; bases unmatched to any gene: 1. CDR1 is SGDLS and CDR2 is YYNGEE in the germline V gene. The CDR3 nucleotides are TGTGCCAGCAGCGTAGCGGGACAGGGGTACAATGAGCAGTTCTTC. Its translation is CASSVAGQGYNEQFF.

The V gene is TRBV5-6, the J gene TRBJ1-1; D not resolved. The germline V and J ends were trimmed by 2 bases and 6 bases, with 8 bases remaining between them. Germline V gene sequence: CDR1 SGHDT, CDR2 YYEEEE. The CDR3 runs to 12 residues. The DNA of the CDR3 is TGTGCCAGCAGCTTAAGGGCATCTGAAGCTTTCTTT. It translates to CASSLRASEAFF.

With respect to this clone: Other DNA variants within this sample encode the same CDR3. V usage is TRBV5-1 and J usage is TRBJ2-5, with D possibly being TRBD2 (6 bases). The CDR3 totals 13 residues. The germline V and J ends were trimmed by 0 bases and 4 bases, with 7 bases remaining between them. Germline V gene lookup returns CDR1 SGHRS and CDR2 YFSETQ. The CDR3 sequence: CASSLAGVETQYF. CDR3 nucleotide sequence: TGCGCCAGCAGCTTGGCGGGGGTAGAGACCCAGTACTTC.

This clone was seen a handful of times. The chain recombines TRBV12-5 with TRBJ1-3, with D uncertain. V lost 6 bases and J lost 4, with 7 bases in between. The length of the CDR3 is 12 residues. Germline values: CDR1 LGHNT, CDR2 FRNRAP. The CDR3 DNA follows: TGTGCTAGTGGGACACCCGGAAACACCATATATTTT. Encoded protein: CASGTPGNTIYF.

The CDR3 DNA reads as TGTGCCGCGGGGGGAACAGGGAATAGCAATCAGCCCCAGCATTTT. Translating gives CAAGGTGNSNQPQHF. This chain connects TRBV10-3 to TRBJ1-5; D might be TRBD1 (6 bases). CDR1 ENHRY and CDR2 SYGVKD come from the germline V gene. V dropped 11 bases and J dropped 0 bases, with 17 bases sitting between them. This CDR3 comprises 15 residues.

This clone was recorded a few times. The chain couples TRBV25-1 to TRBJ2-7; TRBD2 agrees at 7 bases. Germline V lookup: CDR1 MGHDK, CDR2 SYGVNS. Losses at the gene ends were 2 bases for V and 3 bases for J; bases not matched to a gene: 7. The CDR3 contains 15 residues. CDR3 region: CASSEPLAEGYEQYF. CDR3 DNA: TGTGCCAGCAGTGAACCCCTAGCGGAAGGCTACGAGCAGTACTTC.